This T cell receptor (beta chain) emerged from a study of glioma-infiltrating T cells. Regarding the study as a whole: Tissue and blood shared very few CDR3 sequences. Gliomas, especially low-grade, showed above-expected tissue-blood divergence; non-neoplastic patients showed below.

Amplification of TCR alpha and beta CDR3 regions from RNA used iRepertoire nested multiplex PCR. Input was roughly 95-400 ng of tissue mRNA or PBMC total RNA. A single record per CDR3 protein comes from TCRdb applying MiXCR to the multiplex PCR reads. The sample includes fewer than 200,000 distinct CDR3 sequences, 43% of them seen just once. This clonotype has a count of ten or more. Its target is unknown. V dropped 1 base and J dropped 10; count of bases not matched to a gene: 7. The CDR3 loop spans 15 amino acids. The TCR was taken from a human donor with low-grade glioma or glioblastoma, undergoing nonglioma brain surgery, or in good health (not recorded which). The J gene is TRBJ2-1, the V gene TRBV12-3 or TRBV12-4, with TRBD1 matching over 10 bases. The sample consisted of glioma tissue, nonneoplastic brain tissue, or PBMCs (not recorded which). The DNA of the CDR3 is TGTGCCAGCAGTTTAGATTGGGACAGGGGAAGGGAGCAGTTCTTC. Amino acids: CASSLDWDRGREQFF.